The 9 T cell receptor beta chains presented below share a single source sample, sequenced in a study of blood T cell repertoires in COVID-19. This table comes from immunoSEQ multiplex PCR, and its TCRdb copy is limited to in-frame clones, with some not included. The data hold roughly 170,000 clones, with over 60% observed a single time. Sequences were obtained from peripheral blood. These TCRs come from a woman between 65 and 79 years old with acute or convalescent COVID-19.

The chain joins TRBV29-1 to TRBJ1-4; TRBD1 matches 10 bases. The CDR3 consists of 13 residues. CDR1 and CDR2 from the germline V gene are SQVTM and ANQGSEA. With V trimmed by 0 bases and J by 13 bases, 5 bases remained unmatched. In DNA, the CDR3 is TGCAGCGTTGAAGATCTTAGGACAGGGGGACTGTTTTTT. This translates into CSVEDLRTGGLFF.

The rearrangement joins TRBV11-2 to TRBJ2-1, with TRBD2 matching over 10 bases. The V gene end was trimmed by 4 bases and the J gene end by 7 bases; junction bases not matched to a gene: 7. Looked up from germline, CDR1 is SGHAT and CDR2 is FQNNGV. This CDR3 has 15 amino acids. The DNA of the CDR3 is TGTGCCAGCAGCTACGGTAGTAGCGGGAGGAATGAGCAGTTCTTC. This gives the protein CASSYGSSGRNEQFF.

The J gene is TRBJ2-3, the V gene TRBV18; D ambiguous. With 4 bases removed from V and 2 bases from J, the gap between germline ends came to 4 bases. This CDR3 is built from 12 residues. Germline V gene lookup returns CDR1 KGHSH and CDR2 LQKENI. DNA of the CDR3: TGTGCCAGCTCACTTCACACAGATACGCAGTATTTT. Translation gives CASSLHTDTQYF.

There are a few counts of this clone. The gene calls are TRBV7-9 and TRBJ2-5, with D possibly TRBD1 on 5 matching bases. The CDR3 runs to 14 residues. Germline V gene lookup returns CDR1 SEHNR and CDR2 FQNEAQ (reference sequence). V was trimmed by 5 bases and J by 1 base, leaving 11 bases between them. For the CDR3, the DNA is TGTGCCAGCAGCCGCCGTGGGGCCCAAGAGACCCAGTACTTC. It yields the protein CASSRRGAQETQYF.

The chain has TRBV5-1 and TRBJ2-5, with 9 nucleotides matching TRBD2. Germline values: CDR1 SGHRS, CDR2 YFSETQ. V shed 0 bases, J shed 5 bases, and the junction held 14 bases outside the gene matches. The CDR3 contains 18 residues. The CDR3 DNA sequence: TGCGCCAGCAGCTTGGGTCAGGATAGCGGGAGTATCGCGGAGACCCAGTACTTC. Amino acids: CASSLGQDSGSIAETQYF.

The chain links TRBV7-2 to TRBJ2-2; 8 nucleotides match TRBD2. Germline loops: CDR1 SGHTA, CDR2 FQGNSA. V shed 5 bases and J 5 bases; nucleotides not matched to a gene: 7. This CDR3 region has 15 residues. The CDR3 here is CASSTGGGGTGELFF. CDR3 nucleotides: TGTGCCAGCAGCACCGGGGGGGGCGGAACCGGGGAGCTGTTTTTT. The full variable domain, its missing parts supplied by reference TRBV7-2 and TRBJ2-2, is GAGVSQSPSNKVTEKGKDVELRCDPISGHTALYWYRQSLGQGLEFLIYFQGNSAPDKSGLPSDRFSAERTGGSVSTLTIQRTQQEDSAVYLCASSTGGGGTGELFFGEGSRLTVL.

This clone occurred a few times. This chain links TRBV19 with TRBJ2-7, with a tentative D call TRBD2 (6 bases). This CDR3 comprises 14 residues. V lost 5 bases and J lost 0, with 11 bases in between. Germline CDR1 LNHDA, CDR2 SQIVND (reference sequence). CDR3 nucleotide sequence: TGTGCCAGTAGTCAACGCGGGGACTCCTACGAGCAGTACTTC. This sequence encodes CASSQRGDSYEQYF.

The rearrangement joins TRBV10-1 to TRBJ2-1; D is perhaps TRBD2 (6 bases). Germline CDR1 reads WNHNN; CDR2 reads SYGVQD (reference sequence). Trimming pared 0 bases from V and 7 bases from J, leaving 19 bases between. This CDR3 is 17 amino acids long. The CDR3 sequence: CASSESEGSAGRNEQFF. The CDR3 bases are TGCGCCAGCAGTGAGTCCGAAGGTAGCGCGGGAAGGAATGAGCAGTTCTTC.

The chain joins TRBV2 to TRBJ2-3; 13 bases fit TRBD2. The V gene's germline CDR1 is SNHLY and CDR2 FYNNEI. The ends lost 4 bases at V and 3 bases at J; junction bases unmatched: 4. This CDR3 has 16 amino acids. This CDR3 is CASSVGTSGITDTQYF. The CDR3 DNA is TGTGCCAGCAGTGTAGGGACTAGCGGGATTACAGATACGCAGTATTTT. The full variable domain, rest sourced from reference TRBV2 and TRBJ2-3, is EPEVTQTPSHQVTQMGQEVILRCVPISNHLYFYWYRQILGQKVEFLVSFYNNEISEKSEIFDDQFSVERPDGSNFTLKIRSTKLEDSAMYFCASSVGTSGITDTQYFGPGTRLTVL.